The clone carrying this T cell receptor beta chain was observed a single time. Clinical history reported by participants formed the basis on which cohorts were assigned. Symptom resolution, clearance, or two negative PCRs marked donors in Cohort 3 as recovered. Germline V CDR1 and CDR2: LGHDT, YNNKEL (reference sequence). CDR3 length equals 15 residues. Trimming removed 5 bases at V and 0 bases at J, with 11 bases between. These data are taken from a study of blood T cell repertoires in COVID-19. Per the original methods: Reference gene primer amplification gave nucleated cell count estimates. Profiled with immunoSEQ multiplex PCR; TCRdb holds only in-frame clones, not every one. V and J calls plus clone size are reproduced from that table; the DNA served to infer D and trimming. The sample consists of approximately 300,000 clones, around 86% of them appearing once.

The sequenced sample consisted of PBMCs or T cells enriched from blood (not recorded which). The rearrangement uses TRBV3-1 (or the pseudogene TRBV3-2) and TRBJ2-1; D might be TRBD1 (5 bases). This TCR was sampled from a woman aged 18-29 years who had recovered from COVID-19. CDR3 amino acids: CASSETVNSYNEQFF. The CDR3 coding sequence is TGTGCCAGCAGCGAGACAGTAAACTCCTACAATGAGCAGTTCTTC.